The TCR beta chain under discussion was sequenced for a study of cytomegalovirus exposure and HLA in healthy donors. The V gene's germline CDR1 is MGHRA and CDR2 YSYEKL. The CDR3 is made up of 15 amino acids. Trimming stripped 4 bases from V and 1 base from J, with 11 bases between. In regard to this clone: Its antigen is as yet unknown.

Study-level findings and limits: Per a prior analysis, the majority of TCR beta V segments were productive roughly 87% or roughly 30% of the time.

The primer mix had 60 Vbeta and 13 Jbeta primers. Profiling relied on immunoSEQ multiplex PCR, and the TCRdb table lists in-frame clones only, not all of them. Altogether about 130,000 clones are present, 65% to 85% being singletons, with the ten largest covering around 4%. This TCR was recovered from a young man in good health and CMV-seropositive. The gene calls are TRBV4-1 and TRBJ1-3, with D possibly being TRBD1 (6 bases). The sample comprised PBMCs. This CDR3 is CASSLYTGSGNTIYF. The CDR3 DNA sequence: TGCGCCAGCAGCCTATACACAGGGTCTGGAAACACCATATATTTT.